This TCR beta chain was sequenced in a study of chronic HIV infection and antiretroviral therapy. This CDR3 is 16 amino acids long. V was pared by 1 base and J by 3 bases, with 15 bases between. Germline CDR1 is MGHRA and CDR2 is YSYEKL. This clonotype was found many times. TCRdb re-analysed the 5' RACE reads in MiXCR, keeping a single row per CDR3 protein. The data contain about 31,000 distinct CDR3 sequences, about 8.6% of them seen just once; the ten biggest clones take up about 2.4%. This receptor was identified in an adult who had HIV and had not received antiretroviral therapy, or was an uninfected healthy control (not recorded which). The V gene is TRBV4-1, the J gene TRBJ1-1; D is possibly TRBD1 (6 bases). Sequencing was carried out using peripheral blood. CDR3: CASSQAGGPKDTEAFF. CDR3 DNA: TGCGCCAGCAGCCAAGCTGGGGGCCCGAAGGACACTGAAGCTTTCTTT.